Shown below are 15 T cell receptor beta chains from a single sample sequenced in a study of regulatory T cells in long-lasting Graves disease. Both iRepertoire HTBI primers and Arm-PCR of CDR3 regions were used to build the TCR beta libraries. TCRdb fed the multiplex PCR reads into MiXCR, producing one record per CDR3 protein. Among about 420,000 distinct CDR3 sequences listed, about a sixth were seen once. As to time point: newly diagnosed GD, antithyroid drugs for less than 3 months. The authors made the TCR library using RNA they extracted from PBMCs. Another study also made use of these data, one on T cells in Graves' hyperthyroidism and ophthalmopathy.

The input for sequencing was peripheral blood mononuclear cells (PBMCs), taken at new diagnosis, from a patient treated with antithyroid drugs. The receptors derive from a woman in her late teens or twenties with Graves disease.

This clonotype was picked up a small number of times. This chain joins TRBV29-1 and TRBJ1-2, with 8 bases that match TRBD1. The CDR3 length is 12 residues. V shed 6 bases and J 3 bases; nucleotides not matched to a gene: 3. CDR1 SQVTM and CDR2 ANQGSEA come from the germline V gene. CDR3 protein: CSVKQGDYGYTF. CDR3 DNA: TGCAGCGTGAAACAGGGGGACTATGGCTACACCTTC.

This clonotype has more than one count but fewer than ten. The chain has TRBV10-2 and TRBJ1-5; D not certain. From germline, CDR1 is WSHSY and CDR2 SAAADI. Trimming took off 3 bases at V and 5 bases at J, with 14 bases between the two ends. CDR3 length: 15 amino acids. In nucleotides, the CDR3 is TGCGCCAGCAGTGAAGAGACACAAAAAGATCAGCCCCAGCATTTT. This sequence encodes CASSEETQKDQPQHF.

This clonotype was recorded a few times. The genes are TRBV3-1 and TRBJ2-2, with D perhaps matching TRBD2 (6 bases). Per germline, CDR1 LGHDT and CDR2 YNNKEL (reference sequence). The CDR3 consists of 16 residues. The ends were cut back, 2 bases at V and 5 bases at J, with 15 bases in the middle. CDR3 in amino acids: CASSQTWLAVTGELFF. CDR3 in DNA: TGTGCCAGCAGCCAAACATGGTTAGCGGTAACCGGGGAGCTGTTTTTT.

This clonotype was seen ten or more times. The chain couples TRBV27 to TRBJ1-2; D call uncertain. The CDR3 contains 8 residues. V was cut by 10 bases and J by 11 bases, with 8 bases left in between. Germline lookup yields CDR1 MNHEY and CDR2 SMNVEV (reference sequence). CDR3 in amino acids: CAKLRYTF. In DNA, the CDR3 is TGTGCCAAGCTCCGATACACCTTC.

Many counts were recorded for this clonotype. V and J are TRBV3-1 and TRBJ1-5, with D hard to call. The ends were cut back, 2 bases at V and 0 bases at J, with 8 bases in the middle. Germline V gene data show CDR1 as LGHDT and CDR2 as YNNKEL (reference sequence). This CDR3 has 15 residues. CDR3 in amino acids: CASSQSGFSNQPQHF. The CDR3 bases are TGTGCCAGCAGCCAAAGTGGCTTTAGCAATCAGCCCCAGCATTTT.

This clonotype was picked up many times. The rearrangement links TRBV3-1 to TRBJ1-6; D is undetermined. Trimming took 0 bases from V and 10 from J, leaving 7 bases between them. Germline-derived CDR1 and CDR2 are LGHDT and YNNKEL (reference sequence). The CDR3 runs to 13 residues. The CDR3, as DNA: TGTGCCAGCAGCCAAGATCGGGGATCACCCCTCCACTTT. Its translation: CASSQDRGSPLHF.

Points on this clonotype: A far more abundant clone sits one base away, making this likely a read error. This chain uses TRBV7-9 with TRBJ2-7, with 10 bases fitting TRBD2. CDR1 is SEHNR and CDR2 is FQNEAQ in the germline V gene (reference sequence). The CDR3 sequence is 15 residues long. For the CDR3, the DNA is TGCGCCAGCAGTCTTAGCGGGAGGCCCTACAATGAGCAGTACTTC. It encodes CASSLSGRPYNEQYF.

The genes are TRBV20-1 and TRBJ1-5; D unresolved. CDR3 length: 16 residues. V was trimmed by 8 bases and J by 0 bases, leaving 20 bases between them. Germline CDR1 DFQATT, CDR2 SNEGSKA (reference sequence). The CDR3, as DNA: TGCAGTATTTCGCTGGCACGCCAACATAGCAATCAGCCCCAGCATTTT. Translating it yields CSISLARQHSNQPQHF.

CDR3 in DNA: TGTGCCACCCGACGATCGGGTGCCTACGAGCAGTACTTC. Its protein is CATRRSGAYEQYF. The chain is built from TRBV28 and TRBJ2-7; D unresolved. V was trimmed by 10 bases and J by 2 bases, leaving 15 bases between them. The CDR3 consists of 13 residues. The germline V gene encodes CDR1 MDHEN and CDR2 SYDVKM. Filled out from reference TRBV28 and TRBJ2-7, the complete variable domain reads DVKVTQSSRYLVKRTGEKVFLECVQDMDHENMFWYRQDPGLGLRLIYFSYDVKMKEKGDIPEGYSVSREKKERFSLILESASTNQTSMYLCATRRSGAYEQYFGPGTRLTVT.

This clonotype was counted a few times. The chain carries TRBV7-6 and TRBJ2-3; TRBD2 aligns across 9 bases. Germline loops: CDR1 SGHVS, CDR2 FNYEAQ. V lost 2 bases to trimming and J lost 7 bases; unmatched junction nucleotides: 7. The CDR3 consists of 15 residues. CDR3 residues: CASSLPREGRNTQYF. The CDR3 DNA is TGTGCCAGCAGCTTACCGCGGGAGGGCCGAAATACGCAGTATTTT.

This clonotype was found a few times. This CDR3 is CASSRRTSGTDTQYF. As DNA, the CDR3 is TGTGCCAGCAGCCGCCGGACTAGCGGCACAGATACGCAGTATTTT. V usage is TRBV9 and J usage is TRBJ2-3; the match to TRBD2 covers 9 bases. CDR1 is SGDLS, CDR2 YYNGEE, per germline. Trimming removed 4 bases from V and 1 base from J; junction bases left unmatched: 4. The CDR3 has 15 amino acids.

This clonotype was detected ten times or more. The rearrangement joins TRBV2 to TRBJ1-1; D is unresolved. This CDR3 comprises 14 residues. The V gene's germline CDR1 is SNHLY and CDR2 FYNNEI. The germline V and J ends were trimmed by 3 bases and 1 base, with 9 bases remaining between them. CDR3 sequence reads: CASSDPPGNTEAFF. The CDR3 DNA is TGTGCCAGCAGTGATCCCCCCGGGAACACTGAAGCTTTCTTT.

This clonotype was seen repeatedly, ten times or more. The CDR3 protein is CAISDRVGEAFF. The CDR3 DNA is TGTGCCATCAGTGACAGGGTTGGTGAAGCTTTCTTT. The J gene is TRBJ1-1, the V gene TRBV10-3, with D tentatively TRBD1 (5 bases). Germline V gene lookup returns CDR1 ENHRY and CDR2 SYGVKD. V was trimmed by 3 bases and J by 7 bases, leaving 9 bases between them. The CDR3 has 12 amino acids.

The chain combines TRBV5-8 with TRBJ1-2, with 9 bases identical to TRBD1. This CDR3 comprises 15 residues. Germline V lookup: CDR1 SGHTS, CDR2 YDEGEE. The V segment lost 6 bases and the J segment 5 bases; nucleotides outside the gene matches: 11. CDR3 DNA: TGTGCCAGCACTCGACCGGGACAGGGTCCTTATGGCTACACCTTC. Its protein product is CASTRPGQGPYGYTF.

This clonotype was observed a few times. The chain links TRBV9 to TRBJ1-1; tentatively, D is TRBD1 (6 bases). Germline CDR1 SGDLS, CDR2 YYNGEE. The CDR3 covers 15 residues. Between the trimmed V and J ends, which lost 0 bases and 4 bases, there was a span of 13 bases. CDR3 loop: CASSVVGGRLTEAFF. The CDR3, as DNA: TGTGCCAGCAGCGTAGTGGGGGGCCGACTCACTGAAGCTTTCTTT.